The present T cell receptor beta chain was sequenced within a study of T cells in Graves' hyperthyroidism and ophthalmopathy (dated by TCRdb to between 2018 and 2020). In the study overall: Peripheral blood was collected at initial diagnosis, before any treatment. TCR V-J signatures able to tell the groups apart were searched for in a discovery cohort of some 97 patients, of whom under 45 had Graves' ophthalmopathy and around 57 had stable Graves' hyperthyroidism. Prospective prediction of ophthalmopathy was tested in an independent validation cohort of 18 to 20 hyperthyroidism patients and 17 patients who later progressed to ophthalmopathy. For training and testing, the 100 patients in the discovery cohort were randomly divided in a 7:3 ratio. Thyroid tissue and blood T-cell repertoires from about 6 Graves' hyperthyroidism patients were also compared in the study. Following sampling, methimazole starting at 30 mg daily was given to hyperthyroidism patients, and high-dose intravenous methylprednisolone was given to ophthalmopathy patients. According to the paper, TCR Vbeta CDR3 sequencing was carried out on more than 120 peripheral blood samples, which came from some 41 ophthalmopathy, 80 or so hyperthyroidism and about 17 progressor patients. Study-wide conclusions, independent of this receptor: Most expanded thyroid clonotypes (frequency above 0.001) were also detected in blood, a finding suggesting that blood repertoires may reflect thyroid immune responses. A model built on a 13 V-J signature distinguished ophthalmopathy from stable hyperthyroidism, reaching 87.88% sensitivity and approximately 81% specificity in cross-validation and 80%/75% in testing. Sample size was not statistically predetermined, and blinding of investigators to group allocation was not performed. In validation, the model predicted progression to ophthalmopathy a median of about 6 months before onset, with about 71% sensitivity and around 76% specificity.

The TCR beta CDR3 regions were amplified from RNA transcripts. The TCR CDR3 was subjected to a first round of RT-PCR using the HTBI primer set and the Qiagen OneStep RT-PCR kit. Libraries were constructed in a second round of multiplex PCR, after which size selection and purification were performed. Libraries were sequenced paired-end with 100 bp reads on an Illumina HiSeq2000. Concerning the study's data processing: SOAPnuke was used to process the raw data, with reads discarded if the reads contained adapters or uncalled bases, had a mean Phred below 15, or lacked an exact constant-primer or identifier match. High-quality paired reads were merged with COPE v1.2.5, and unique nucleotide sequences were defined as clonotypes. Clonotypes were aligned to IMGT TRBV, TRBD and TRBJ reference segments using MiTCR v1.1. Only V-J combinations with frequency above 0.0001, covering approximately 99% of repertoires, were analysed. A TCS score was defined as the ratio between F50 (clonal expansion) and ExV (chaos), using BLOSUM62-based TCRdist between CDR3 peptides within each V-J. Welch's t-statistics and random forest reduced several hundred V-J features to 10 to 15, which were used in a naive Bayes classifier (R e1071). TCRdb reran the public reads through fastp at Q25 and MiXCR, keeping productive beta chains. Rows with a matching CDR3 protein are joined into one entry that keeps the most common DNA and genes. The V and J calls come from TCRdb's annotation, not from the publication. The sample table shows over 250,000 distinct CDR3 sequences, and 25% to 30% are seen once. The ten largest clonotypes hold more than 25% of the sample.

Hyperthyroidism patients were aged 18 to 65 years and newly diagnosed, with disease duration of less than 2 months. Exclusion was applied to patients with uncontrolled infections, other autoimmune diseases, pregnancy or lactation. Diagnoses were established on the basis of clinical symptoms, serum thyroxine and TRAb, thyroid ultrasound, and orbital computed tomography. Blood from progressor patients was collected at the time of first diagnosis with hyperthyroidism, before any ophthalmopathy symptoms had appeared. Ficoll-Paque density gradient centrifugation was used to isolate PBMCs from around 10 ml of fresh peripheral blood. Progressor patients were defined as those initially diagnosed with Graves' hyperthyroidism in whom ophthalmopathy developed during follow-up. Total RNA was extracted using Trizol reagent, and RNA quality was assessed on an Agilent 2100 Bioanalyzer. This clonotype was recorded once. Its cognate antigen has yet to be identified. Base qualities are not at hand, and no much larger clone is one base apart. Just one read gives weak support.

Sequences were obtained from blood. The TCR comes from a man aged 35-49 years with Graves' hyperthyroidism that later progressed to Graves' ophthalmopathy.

The nucleotides are TGTGCCAGCAGCTTAGATGTGGGAACTGAAGCTTTCTTT. Its protein is CASSLDVGTEAFF. The chain couples TRBV11-3 to TRBJ1-1; no D gene is confidently identified. CDR1 and CDR2 were assigned from the germline V gene as SGHNT and YENEEA. A distance of 7 bases separates the germline ends of V and J, which lose 0 bases and 5 bases respectively. From the cysteine up to the phenylalanine, the CDR3 has a length of 13 residues. The only DNA kept is the CDR3, 39 bases in frame from the first base.